One and the same sample provided the 27 T cell receptor beta chains below, sequenced in a study of naive and memory T cell subsets. The treatment is: skin biopsy from PPD injection site in Mantoux-positive individual. TCR cDNA received a 3' ligated oligonucleotide that carried a UMI. The SP2 primer and nested alpha and beta constant region primers amplified ligated cDNA in four rounds. MiXCR, run by TCRdb on the UMI-ligation and nested PCR reads, gives a single entry per CDR3 protein. The sample lists about 14,000 distinct CDR3 sequences, roughly 5% occurring once. Sample: skin, taken from a tuberculin skin test site. Receptors originate from an adult in good health.

This clonotype was found many times. This chain uses TRBV12-3 or TRBV12-4 with TRBJ2-6; no clear D. This CDR3 contains 18 residues. Trimming removed 7 bases at V and 0 bases at J, with 19 bases between. The CDR3 DNA reads as TGTGCCAGCACCCTCCCGTATTCCCCGAGCTCTGGGGCCAACGTCCTGACTTTC. Translation gives CASTLPYSPSSGANVLTF.

This clonotype was counted many times. The genes are TRBV7-9 and TRBJ2-1, with D unresolved. With 5 bases removed from V and 8 bases from J, the gap between germline ends came to 10 bases. This CDR3 spans 12 amino acids. CDR1 and CDR2 (germline): SEHNR, FQNEAQ (reference sequence). The CDR3 DNA reads TGTGCCAGCAGCGTAGAGAGGTATGAGCAGTTCTTC. Its translation is CASSVERYEQFF.

In this sample, this clonotype turned up a few times. In DNA form, the CDR3 reads TGTGCCAGCAGCTCCGGACAGGGATATTATTCACCCCTCCACTTT. Its translation is CASSSGQGYYSPLHF. The chain recombines TRBV7-9 with TRBJ1-6; 8 nucleotides align to TRBD1. This CDR3 has 15 residues. Germline values: CDR1 SEHNR, CDR2 FQNEAQ (reference sequence). The V and J ends lost 4 bases and 8 bases, in that order; junction bases with no gene match: 7. Full variable domain (missing parts from reference TRBV7-9 and TRBJ1-6): DTGVSQNPRHKITKRGQNVTFRCDPISEHNRLYWYRQTLGQGPEFLTYFQNEAQLEKSRLLSDRFSAERPKGSFSTLEIQRTEQGDSAMYLCASSSGQGYYSPLHFGNGTRLTVT.

This clonotype was seen many times. V gene TRBV12-3 or TRBV12-4 combines with J gene TRBJ1-2, with unresolved D. This CDR3 region has 12 residues. V was shortened by 2 bases and J by 6 bases, with 7 bases between the two germline ends. In DNA, the CDR3 is TGTGCCAGCAGTTTAACCGTGAATGGCTACACCTTC. It translates to CASSLTVNGYTF.

This clonotype turned up a few times. V and J are TRBV13 and TRBJ2-3; no clear D. The germline V gene has CDR1 PRHDT and CDR2 FYEKMQ (reference sequence). The CDR3 contains 16 residues. V was trimmed by 5 bases and J by 2 bases, leaving 17 bases between them. CDR3 nucleotides: TGTGCCAGCAGCCTCAAACGGACCCAAATCACAGATACGCAGTATTTT. Translated: CASSLKRTQITDTQYF.

Ten or more counts support this clonotype. The J gene is TRBJ1-2, the V gene TRBV25-1; no firm D call. The CDR3 extends over 12 amino acids. Trimming removed 1 base at V and 6 bases at J, with 6 bases between. The germline V gene has CDR1 MGHDK and CDR2 SYGVNS. The CDR3 here is CASSEFFDGYTF. Here the CDR3 DNA reads TGTGCCAGCAGTGAATTCTTCGATGGCTACACCTTC.

Relative to its sample, this clonotype is medium-sized. V is TRBV12-3 or TRBV12-4 and J is TRBJ2-7, with 10 bases matching TRBD2. V shed 5 bases and J 3 bases; nucleotides not matched to a gene: 10. This CDR3 spans 16 amino acids. The CDR3 bases are TGTGCCAGCAGTCAACCTTCAGCGGGGGGGTTCTACGAGCAGTACTTC. Translated, it gives CASSQPSAGGFYEQYF.

This clonotype showed up many times. The V call is TRBV9, the J call TRBJ2-1; D may be TRBD2 (5 bases). Germline lookup yields CDR1 SGDLS and CDR2 YYNGEE. CDR3 length: 15 amino acids. Between the trimmed V and J ends, which lost 3 bases and 3 bases, there was a span of 13 bases. CDR3 sequence: CASSAMVTNYNEQFF. CDR3 nucleotides: TGTGCCAGCAGCGCTATGGTGACTAACTACAATGAGCAGTTCTTC.

The genes are TRBV19 and TRBJ2-7; 10 nucleotides line up with TRBD2. CDR3 size: 15 residues. J lost 4 bases, V lost 1 base, and 4 bases had no gene match. CDR1 is LNHDA, CDR2 SQIVND, per germline (reference sequence). In nucleotides, the CDR3 is TGTGCCAGTAGTATAGTGGCTAGCGGGGGTTACGAGCAGTACTTC. Protein product: CASSIVASGGYEQYF. Full variable domain (outside the CDR3, taken from reference TRBV19 and TRBJ2-7): DGGITQSPKYLFRKEGQNVTLSCEQNLNHDAMYWYRQDPGQGLRLIYYSQIVNDFQKGDIAEGYSVSREKKESFPLTVTSAQKNPTAFYLCASSIVASGGYEQYFGPGTRLTVT.

This clonotype was seen ten or more times. The CDR3 loop reads CSVTSGGITYNEQFF. The CDR3 nucleotides are TGCAGCGTCACTAGCGGGGGGATCACCTACAATGAGCAGTTCTTC. The chain uses TRBV29-1 and TRBJ2-1, with TRBD2 identical over 12 bases. This CDR3 has 15 amino acids. V dropped 6 bases and J dropped 2; count of bases not matched to a gene: 5. Germline-derived CDR1 and CDR2 are SQVTM and ANQGSEA.

This clonotype has a count of ten or more. The chain joins TRBV18 to TRBJ1-6; D gene ambiguous. CDR3 size: 15 residues. Deletions cut 6 bases from V and 7 bases from J, with 16 bases between. Germline V gives CDR1 KGHSH, CDR2 LQKENI. The CDR3 protein is CASSPRGDGNSPLHF. CDR3 coding DNA: TGTGCCAGCTCTCCCCGCGGGGATGGAAATTCACCCCTCCACTTT.

The rearrangement links TRBV30 to TRBJ1-2; no definite D call. Trimming pared 0 bases from V and 6 bases from J, leaving 8 bases between. Germline V CDR1 and CDR2: GTSNPN, SVGIG (reference sequence). The CDR3 runs to 12 residues. The CDR3 loop is CAWSVSYNGYTF. Here the CDR3 DNA reads TGTGCCTGGAGTGTATCTTACAATGGCTACACCTTC.

The table lists this clonotype with a few counts. A clone one base away is much larger, so this may be a read error. The chain is built from TRBV29-1 and TRBJ2-1; the D gene could be TRBD1 or TRBD2 (5 bases each). The length of the CDR3 is 13 residues. Trimming left V 4 bases short and J 5 bases short, with 12 bases between. The germline V gene encodes CDR1 SQVTM and CDR2 ANQGSEA. In DNA, the CDR3 is TGCAGCGTTGTTCTGGGACGAGACAATGAGCAGTTCTTC. It translates to CSVVLGRDNEQFF.

CDR3 bases: TGTGCCAGCAGCCCCAGGGACAGTACCTTCACTGAAGCTTTCTTT. Translating gives CASSPRDSTFTEAFF. The chain links TRBV11-2 to TRBJ1-1; 7 nucleotides agree with TRBD1. CDR1 is SGHAT and CDR2 is FQNNGV in the germline V gene. Unmatched junction bases numbered 10, after V lost 5 bases and J lost 4 bases. This CDR3 contains 15 residues.

This clonotype appeared many times. Germline and junction disagree at one end, which may indicate a read error. The chain has TRBV4-3 and TRBJ2-2; D possibly corresponds to TRBD2 (5 bases). This CDR3 spans 16 amino acids. The germline CDR1 and CDR2 sequences are LGHNA and YSLEER. CDR3 DNA: TGCGCCAGCAGCCAAGACGCGGCCACGAACACCGGGGAGCTTTTTTTT. Translating gives CASSQDAATNTGELFF.

This clonotype was recorded many times. The chain recombines TRBV7-2 with TRBJ2-1, with 7 bases aligning to TRBD1. CDR1 SGHTA and CDR2 FQGNSA come from the germline V gene. The CDR3 is 17 amino acids. V was clipped by 5 bases and J by 5 bases; unmatched bases: 15. The chain's CDR3 is CASSLSLLRGRNNEQFF. In DNA, the CDR3 is TGTGCCAGCAGCCTAAGCTTATTAAGGGGGCGCAACAATGAGCAGTTCTTC. Full variable domain (rest looked up from reference TRBV7-2 and TRBJ2-1): GAGVSQSPSNKVTEKGKDVELRCDPISGHTALYWYRQSLGQGLEFLIYFQGNSAPDKSGLPSDRFSAERTGGSVSTLTIQRTQQEDSAVYLCASSLSLLRGRNNEQFFGPGTRLTVL.

The genes are TRBV20-1 and TRBJ1-5; no definite D call. V was clipped by 2 bases and J by 2 bases, with 7 bases between them. This CDR3 region has 13 residues. Germline V gene lookup returns CDR1 DFQATT and CDR2 SNEGSKA (reference sequence). In DNA form, the CDR3 reads TGCAGTGCTAGATGGGATGGCAATCAGCCCCAGCATTTT. Residues: CSARWDGNQPQHF.

This clonotype was seen many times. The junction and the germline gene differ at one end; a read error may be behind it. The chain is built from TRBV7-7 and TRBJ1-3, with D uncertain. The CDR3 covers 13 residues. Germline CDR1 SSHAT, CDR2 FNYEAQ (reference sequence). The CDR3 loop reads CASSLDIGNTIYF. In DNA form, the CDR3 reads TGTGCTAGCAGCTTAGATATTGGAAACACCATATATTTT. Supplemented by reference TRBV7-7 and TRBJ1-3, the full variable domain reads GAGVSQSPRYKVTKRGQDVTLRCDPISSHATLYWYQQALGQGPEFLTYFNYEAQPDKSGLPSDRFSAERPEGSISTLTIQRTEQRDSAMYRCASSLDIGNTIYFGEGSWLTVV.

The chain combines TRBV7-3 with TRBJ2-1; TRBD1 matches 8 bases. Per the germline V gene, CDR1 is SGHTA and CDR2 is FQGTGA. This CDR3 has 13 residues. The ends lost 1 base at V and 7 bases at J; junction bases unmatched: 0. This CDR3 is CASSLNRGNEQFF. The CDR3 nucleotides read TGTGCCAGCAGCTTAAACAGGGGGAATGAGCAGTTCTTC.

This clonotype has a count of ten or more. The rearrangement joins TRBV18 to TRBJ1-5; 8 bases agree with TRBD1. The CDR3 is 13 residues long. V trimming: 5 bases; J trimming: 7 bases; junction bases outside the gene matches: 4. Per germline, CDR1 KGHSH and CDR2 LQKENI. The CDR3 nucleotides are TGTGCCAGCTCAAGTGGGACAGGCCAGCCCCAGCATTTT. It encodes CASSSGTGQPQHF.

This clonotype is deemed medium-sized. The chain couples TRBV7-2 to TRBJ2-5; D gene unclear. Looked up from germline, CDR1 is SGHTA and CDR2 is FQGNSA. CDR3 length equals 14 residues. V was shortened by 1 base and J by 2 bases, with 8 bases between the two germline ends. CDR3: CASSLGWRQETQYF. DNA for the CDR3: TGTGCCAGCAGCTTAGGCTGGCGGCAAGAGACCCAGTACTTC.

This clonotype was detected many times. The chain recombines TRBV20-1 with TRBJ2-3; 13 bases match TRBD2. The CDR3 is 14 amino acids. V trimming: 6 bases; J trimming: 6 bases; junction bases outside the gene matches: 6. Germline V CDR1 and CDR2: DFQATT, SNEGSKA (reference sequence). The DNA for the CDR3 is TGCAGTGCGGGGGGACTAGCGGGAAGCGATACGCAGTATTTT. Its protein is CSAGGLAGSDTQYF.

By share of the sample, this clonotype is medium-sized (0.01 to 0.1%). This chain connects TRBV6-4 to TRBJ2-3; no clear D. CDR1 is MRHNA, CDR2 SNTAGT, per germline. V lost 6 bases and J 2 bases, leaving 12 bases between the germline ends. CDR3 length: 14 residues. CDR3 in DNA: TGTGCCAGCAGGCCCGGGCCCTACACAGATACGCAGTATTTT. Encoded protein: CASRPGPYTDTQYF.

By proportion, this clonotype is medium-sized (0.01 to 0.1%). The chain is built from TRBV6-2 or TRBV6-3 and TRBJ2-1, with 10 bases fitting TRBD2. Trimming removed 4 bases from V and 0 bases from J; junction bases left unmatched: 9. The length of the CDR3 is 18 residues. Germline loops: CDR1 MNHEY, CDR2 SVGEGT. The DNA for the CDR3 is TGTGCCAGCAGTTTAGCGGGGGGCGGAACGAGCTCCTACAATGAGCAGTTCTTC. This sequence encodes CASSLAGGGTSSYNEQFF.

This clonotype was found many times. This chain uses TRBV3-1 with TRBJ1-2; no reliable D call. Germline-derived CDR1 and CDR2 are LGHDT and YNNKEL (reference sequence). CDR3 size: 15 residues. Trimming stripped 1 base from V and 5 bases from J, with 14 bases between. This chain's CDR3 is CASSQGPSTGYGYTF. CDR3 DNA: TGTGCCAGCAGCCAAGGACCCTCCACGGGGTATGGCTACACCTTC.

This clonotype is labeled medium-sized. The gene calls are TRBV7-9 and TRBJ2-7; possibly TRBD1 or TRBD2 for D (5 bases each). The V gene lost 4 bases and the J gene lost 0 bases, with 16 bases spanning the gap. Germline V gene lookup returns CDR1 SEHNR and CDR2 FQNEAQ (reference sequence). The CDR3 contains 16 residues. Here the CDR3 reads CASSSRDGSSSYEQYF. CDR3 coding DNA: TGTGCCAGCAGCTCACGGGACGGTTCTAGCTCCTACGAGCAGTACTTC.

This clonotype was seen at least ten times. This chain uses TRBV27 with TRBJ1-4; tentatively, D is TRBD1 (5 bases). V was shortened by 10 bases and J by 7 bases, with 25 bases between the two germline ends. Germline V lookup: CDR1 MNHEY, CDR2 SMNVEV (reference sequence). CDR3 size: 16 residues. This CDR3 reads CATSPGHSVPIEKLFF. In nucleotides, the CDR3 is TGTGCCACCTCCCCAGGACACTCGGTTCCTATTGAAAAACTGTTTTTT.